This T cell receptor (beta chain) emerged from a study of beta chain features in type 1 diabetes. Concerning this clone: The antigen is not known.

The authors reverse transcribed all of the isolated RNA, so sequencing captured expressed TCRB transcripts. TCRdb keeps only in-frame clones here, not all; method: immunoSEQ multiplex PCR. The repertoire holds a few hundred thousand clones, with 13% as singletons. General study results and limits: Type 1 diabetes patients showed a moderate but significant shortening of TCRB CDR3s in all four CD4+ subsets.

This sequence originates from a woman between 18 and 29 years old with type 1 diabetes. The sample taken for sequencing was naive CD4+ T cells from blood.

CDR3 protein: CASSTTSGLETQYF. The CDR3 nucleotides read TGTGCCAGCAGCACGACTAGCGGGCTAGAGACCCAGTACTTC. The chain couples TRBV5-4 to TRBJ2-5, with TRBD2 identical over 10 bases. Looked up from germline, CDR1 is SGHNT and CDR2 is YYREEE (reference sequence). The CDR3 is made up of 14 amino acids. V was pared by 4 bases and J by 4 bases, with 4 bases of the junction left unmatched.